These 5 T cell receptor beta chains were sequenced from one sample in a study of PD-1 blockade in classical Hodgkin lymphoma. The repertoire was sequenced with immunoSEQ multiplex PCR; TCRdb's copy has only in-frame clones and lacks some. The table has some 31,000 clones, over 55% seen once. All trial patients relapsed after autologous stem cell transplantation. The input for sequencing was peripheral blood mononuclear cells (PBMCs), taken before the second cycle of nivolumab. The receptor source for this set is a human donor with classical Hodgkin lymphoma.

This clone was counted a few times. This chain joins TRBV6-5 and TRBJ2-7; perhaps D is TRBD1 or TRBD2 (6 bases each). The germline CDR1 and CDR2 sequences are MNHEY and SVGAGI. This CDR3 contains 15 residues. Trimming shortened V by 6 bases and J by 2 bases, and 17 bases separated the two germline ends. CDR3: CASSSSWGATYEQYF. CDR3 sequence (DNA): TGTGCCAGCAGCTCCTCCTGGGGGGCGACCTACGAGCAGTACTTC.

This sequence joins TRBV19 and TRBJ2-2; D could derive from TRBD1 or TRBD2 (6 bases each). Germline lookup yields CDR1 LNHDA and CDR2 SQIVND (reference sequence). The CDR3 loop spans 14 amino acids. V lost 1 base to trimming and J lost 7 bases, with 10 bases between them. CDR3 DNA sequence: TGTGCCAGTAGTATAGGGGGGGCTGGCGGGGAGCTGTTTTTT. This encodes CASSIGGAGGELFF.

The chain employs TRBV2 and TRBJ1-2, with 8 nucleotides matching TRBD1. This CDR3 spans 16 amino acids. In germline, CDR1 is SNHLY, CDR2 FYNNEI. V trimming: 7 bases; J trimming: 4 bases; junction bases outside the gene matches: 14. The CDR3 here is CASTRTGSGRGYGYTF. The CDR3 coding sequence is TGTGCCAGCACCCGGACAGGGTCGGGGAGGGGCTATGGCTACACCTTC. Full variable domain (rest looked up from reference TRBV2 and TRBJ1-2): EPEVTQTPSHQVTQMGQEVILRCVPISNHLYFYWYRQILGQKVEFLVSFYNNEISEKSEIFDDQFSVERPDGSNFTLKIRSTKLEDSAMYFCASTRTGSGRGYGYTFGSGTRLTVV.

The V and J genes are TRBV11-2 and TRBJ2-3; D uncertain. The CDR3 length is 14 residues. Trimming stripped 4 bases from V and 2 bases from J, with 10 bases between. CDR1 SGHAT and CDR2 FQNNGV come from the germline V gene. CDR3 region: CASSSIPSTDTQYF. CDR3 DNA: TGTGCCAGCAGCTCTATCCCGTCCACAGATACGCAGTATTTT.

The gene calls are TRBV18 and TRBJ2-1; TRBD2 matches at 8 bases. CDR1 is KGHSH, CDR2 LQKENI, per germline. The trim removed 2 bases at V and 2 bases at J, leaving 8 bases unmatched. CDR3 length equals 17 residues. The CDR3 nucleotides are TGTGCCAGCTCACCAACCCCCGACGGGGGGGCCTACAATGAGCAGTTCTTC. Protein product: CASSPTPDGGAYNEQFF.